Below are 29 T cell receptor beta chains sequenced from a single sample in a study of Graves' ophthalmopathy and Graves' hyperthyroidism. Amplification of the TCR beta CDR3 regions used RNA transcripts (as template). Investigators did first-round RT-PCR with HTBI primers, then second-round multiplex PCR. TCRdb re-derived calls from the multiplex PCR reads in MiXCR, one entry per CDR3 protein. Among approximately 160,000 distinct CDR3 sequences listed, 30% to 45% were seen once. The sequencing sample was made of peripheral blood. Receptor source: a woman aged 40-49 years with Graves' ophthalmopathy.

This clonotype was counted many times. At one of its ends the junction is not consistent with the germline gene, which may arise from a read error. The CDR3 sequence is CASSQGLAINIQYF. The CDR3 bases are TGCGCCAGCAGCCAAGGACTAGCCATAAACATTCAGTACTTC. The V and J genes are TRBV4-3 and TRBJ2-4; 7 nucleotides match TRBD2. Germline CDR1 reads LGHNA; CDR2 reads YSLEER. There are 14 residues in the CDR3.

This clonotype was detected many times. The rearrangement joins TRBV14 to TRBJ1-1; D gene uncertain. V was clipped by 0 bases and J by 1 base, with 9 bases between them. The germline gives CDR1 SGHDN, CDR2 FVKESK. CDR3 length: 15 amino acids. CDR3 loop: CASSQEGTANTEAFF. CDR3 in DNA: TGTGCCAGCAGCCAAGAAGGAACAGCGAACACTGAAGCTTTCTTT.

The J gene is TRBJ2-7, the V gene TRBV7-9; D is tentatively TRBD1 or TRBD2 (7 bases each). V shed 8 bases and J shed 0 bases, with 14 bases lying between them. Germline lookup yields CDR1 SEHNR and CDR2 FQNEAQ (reference sequence). This CDR3 is built from 14 residues. CDR3 region: CASGGGGSSYEQYF. The DNA of the CDR3 is TGTGCCAGCGGAGGGGGCGGGAGCTCCTACGAGCAGTACTTC.

Ten or more counts support this clonotype. CDR3 region: CASSPNTGGTEAFF. CDR3 coding DNA: TGCGCCAGCAGCCCCAACACCGGCGGCACTGAAGCTTTCTTT. The chain combines TRBV5-1 with TRBJ1-1; the D is unclear. The V gene's germline CDR1 is SGHRS and CDR2 YFSETQ. The V end was cut by 4 bases, the J end by 4 bases, with 14 bases between. The CDR3 runs to 14 residues.

The chain joins TRBV12-3 or TRBV12-4 to TRBJ2-7; TRBD2 agrees at 9 bases. J was trimmed by 3 bases and V by 5 bases; bases with no gene match: 11. CDR3 length equals 16 residues. CDR3 in amino acids: CASSPSTSGALYEQYF. The CDR3 DNA is TGTGCCAGCAGTCCGTCGACTAGCGGAGCCCTCTACGAGCAGTACTTC.

The sample holds many counts of this clonotype. V and J are TRBV19 and TRBJ2-5, with 7 bases aligning to TRBD2. Trimming took 4 bases from V and 4 from J; bases not matched to a gene: 9. This CDR3 contains 15 residues. Germline loops: CDR1 LNHDA, CDR2 SQIVND (reference sequence). The CDR3, as DNA: TGTGCCAGTAGTACCCGACTAGCAAGAAGAGAGACCCAGTACTTC. It is translated as CASSTRLARRETQYF.

This chain links TRBV6-2 or TRBV6-3 with TRBJ2-7; 12 bases fit TRBD2. The J segment lost 5 bases and the V segment lost 5 bases, leaving 7 bases of the junction unmatched. The CDR3 has 15 residues. Per the germline V gene, CDR1 is MNHEY and CDR2 is SVGEGT. The CDR3 nucleotides are TGTGCCAGCAGTACCCGGACTAGCGGGATGGACGAGCAGTACTTC. Protein product: CASSTRTSGMDEQYF.

This clonotype has a single count. CDR3 nucleotides: TGCGCCAGCAGCTTGGAAACAGGGGGCACTGAAGCTTTCTTT. Amino acid sequence: CASSLETGGTEAFF. The rearrangement joins TRBV5-1 to TRBJ1-1, with 8 bases identical to TRBD1. Germline V gene data show CDR1 as SGHRS and CDR2 as YFSETQ. The J segment lost 4 bases and the V segment lost 0 bases, leaving 2 bases of the junction unmatched. The CDR3 length is 14 residues. Variable domain in full (rest from reference TRBV5-1 and TRBJ1-1): KAGVTQTPRYLIKTRGQQVTLSCSPISGHRSVSWYQQTPGQGLQFLFEYFSETQRNKGNFPGRFSGRQFSNSRSEMNVSTLELGDSALYLCASSLETGGTEAFFGQGTRLTVV.

The V gene is TRBV11-2, the J gene TRBJ2-3; D is undetermined. V shed 5 bases and J shed 3 bases, with 6 bases lying between them. CDR1 and CDR2 (germline): SGHAT, FQNNGV. The CDR3 is made up of 12 amino acids. CDR3 loop: CASSHWTDTQYF. The DNA of the CDR3 is TGTGCCAGCAGCCATTGGACAGATACGCAGTATTTT.

This clonotype was seen repeatedly, ten times or more. V usage is TRBV6-2 or TRBV6-3 and J usage is TRBJ2-7; D is unclear. CDR1 and CDR2 from the germline V gene are MNHEY and SVGEGT. This CDR3 region has 12 residues. Trimming took off 7 bases at V and 3 bases at J, with 10 bases between the two ends. The CDR3 DNA reads as TGTGCCAGCATTGGGATGGGCTACGAGCAGTACTTC. Protein sequence: CASIGMGYEQYF.

This clonotype has a count of ten or more. This sequence joins TRBV28 and TRBJ2-7, with 10 bases fitting TRBD1. Germline-derived CDR1 and CDR2 are MDHEN and SYDVKM. The CDR3 extends over 11 amino acids. After removal of 9 bases from V and 5 bases from J, the junction contained 1 base not matched to a gene. Here the CDR3 DNA reads TGTGCCAGTGACAGGGGGCACGAGCAGTACTTC. Protein: CASDRGHEQYF.

This clonotype was counted many times. The CDR3 region has the DNA TGTGCCAGCACCTTCGGGGTGAACACTGAAGCTTTCTTT. This encodes CASTFGVNTEAFF. The V and J genes are TRBV12-3 or TRBV12-4 and TRBJ1-1, with unresolved D. This CDR3 is built from 13 residues. V lost 7 bases and J 0 bases, leaving 9 bases between the germline ends.

This clonotype was counted once. The genes are TRBV19 and TRBJ1-5; D is ambiguous. Trimming removed 7 bases at V and 2 bases at J, with 21 bases between. The CDR3 is made up of 17 amino acids. Germline CDR1 is LNHDA and CDR2 is SQIVND (reference sequence). CDR3 sequence: CASKAATHRVGNQPQHF. As DNA, the CDR3 is TGTGCCAGTAAAGCGGCCACTCACCGGGTTGGCAATCAGCCCCAGCATTTT.

This clonotype was seen ten or more times. The chain has TRBV10-3 and TRBJ1-1, with D perhaps matching TRBD1 (5 bases). The V and J ends lost 5 bases and 1 base respectively, with 11 bases between them. CDR1 and CDR2 from the germline V gene are ENHRY and SYGVKD. The CDR3 sequence is 14 residues long. The CDR3: CAISSQDKNTEAFF. CDR3 nucleotides: TGTGCCATCAGTTCGCAGGACAAGAACACTGAAGCTTTCTTT.

This clonotype was observed at least ten times. The gene calls are TRBV27 and TRBJ2-7, with D possibly being TRBD2 (5 bases). The germline V gene has CDR1 MNHEY and CDR2 SMNVEV (reference sequence). The CDR3 covers 15 residues. V was clipped by 4 bases and J by 5 bases, with 18 bases between them. This CDR3 reads CASSSNIGGNDEQYF. The CDR3 region has the DNA TGTGCCAGCAGTTCAAACATAGGAGGAAACGACGAGCAGTACTTC.

This chain uses TRBV6-2 or TRBV6-3 with TRBJ2-7, with TRBD2 matching 7 bases. The CDR3 has 14 residues. The germline V gene has CDR1 MNHEY and CDR2 SVGEGT. The V gene end was trimmed by 3 bases and the J gene end by 4 bases; junction bases not matched to a gene: 6. CDR3 sequence (DNA): TGTGCCAGCAGTTATGAGGCGGGAGCATACGAGCAGTACTTC. It specifies CASSYEAGAYEQYF.

This rearrangement joins TRBV25-1 to TRBJ1-3, with a possible D match to TRBD1 (6 bases). Germline assignment: CDR1 MGHDK and CDR2 SYGVNS. The CDR3 consists of 20 residues. V was cut by 6 bases and J by 0 bases, with 27 bases left in between. CDR3 residues: CASSLLPRTVRTNSGNTIYF. In nucleotides, the CDR3 is TGTGCCAGCAGCCTTCTGCCGAGGACAGTTCGTACCAACTCTGGAAACACCATATATTTT.

This clonotype was picked up many times. The chain links TRBV12-3 or TRBV12-4 to TRBJ2-5; D may be TRBD2 (5 bases). Deletions cut 4 bases from V and 1 base from J, with 13 bases between. CDR3 length: 15 residues. CDR3 loop: CASSSPLSGQETQYF. The CDR3 DNA reads as TGTGCCAGCAGTTCCCCCCTCAGCGGCCAAGAGACCCAGTACTTC.

This clonotype was recorded only once. J is TRBJ2-5 and V is TRBV6-1; TRBD2 matches 10 bases. V lost 7 bases to trimming and J lost 1 base; unmatched junction nucleotides: 9. Germline V gene sequence: CDR1 MNHNS, CDR2 SASEGT. The CDR3 covers 16 residues. The CDR3 spells CASKPGLASAQETQYF. CDR3 bases: TGTGCCAGCAAACCGGGACTAGCGTCCGCCCAAGAGACCCAGTACTTC.

The rearrangement uses TRBV12-3 or TRBV12-4 and TRBJ2-2; 7 nucleotides agree with TRBD2. CDR3 length equals 14 residues. V was pared by 7 bases and J by 4 bases, with 6 bases of the junction left unmatched. The DNA for the CDR3 is TGTGCCAGCACTCTGGGGGGGAGCACCGGGGAGCTGTTTTTT. Translation: CASTLGGSTGELFF.

V gene TRBV6-1 combines with J gene TRBJ2-5; no firm D call. CDR1 and CDR2 from the germline V gene are MNHNS and SASEGT. V dropped 5 bases and J dropped 7 bases, with 11 bases sitting between them. CDR3 length: 12 amino acids. DNA of the CDR3: TGTGCCAGCAGTACCTCGATCGGGACCCAGTACTTC. Protein product: CASSTSIGTQYF.

This clonotype showed up many times. This chain links TRBV15 with TRBJ2-5; 10 bases agree with TRBD2. Per germline, CDR1 LNHNV and CDR2 YYDKDF (reference sequence). V shed 4 bases and J 2 bases; nucleotides not matched to a gene: 7. This CDR3 has 16 amino acids. The CDR3 DNA follows: TGTGCCACCAGCACTTCAAGCGGGGGGGCACAAGAGACCCAGTACTTC. Translation: CATSTSSGGAQETQYF.

This clonotype is classed as medium-sized. J is TRBJ2-5 and V is TRBV6-5, with D possibly TRBD2 on 6 matching bases. CDR1 is MNHEY and CDR2 is SVGAGI in the germline V gene. Trimming cost V 6 bases and J 2 bases, with 13 bases left between them. This CDR3 is 14 amino acids long. CDR3 sequence (DNA): TGTGCCAGCAGCCACGGAGGGGCACAAGAGACCCAGTACTTC. It yields the protein CASSHGGAQETQYF.

The rearrangement links TRBV14 to TRBJ2-7, with D perhaps matching TRBD1 or TRBD2 (5 bases each). CDR1 is SGHDN, CDR2 FVKESK, per germline. With 5 bases removed from V and 3 bases from J, the gap between germline ends came to 14 bases. The CDR3 is made up of 14 amino acids. CDR3 coding DNA: TGTGCCAGCAGCAAGGAACAGGCGGGCTACGAGCAGTACTTC. This codes for CASSKEQAGYEQYF.

At least ten counts were recorded for this clonotype. The chain links TRBV6-2 or TRBV6-3 to TRBJ2-7; possibly TRBD1 or TRBD2 for D (6 bases each). CDR1 is MNHEY, CDR2 SVGEGT, per germline. The CDR3 runs 12 residues. Trimming took off 4 bases at V and 9 bases at J, with 13 bases between the two ends. CDR3 amino acids: CASSSKGGTQYF. Here the CDR3 DNA reads TGTGCCAGCAGTTCGAAGGGGGGCACGCAGTACTTC.

In its sample, this clonotype was seen once. The chain couples TRBV6-1 to TRBJ1-2; 7 bases match TRBD1. The trim removed 7 bases at V and 1 base at J, leaving 12 bases unmatched. Germline lookup yields CDR1 MNHNS and CDR2 SASEGT. The CDR3 totals 16 residues. The DNA of the CDR3 is TGTGCCAGCACCGAGGGGACCGGGACAGTTAACTATGGCTACACCTTC. It translates to CASTEGTGTVNYGYTF.

At least ten counts were recorded for this clonotype. A read error may account for a junction end that differs from germline. V and J are TRBV7-2 and TRBJ2-5; 9 positions match TRBD2. CDR1 and CDR2 from the germline V gene are SGHTA and FQGNSA. The CDR3 consists of 11 residues. The CDR3 is CASSLVAGVFF. The CDR3 DNA sequence: TGTGCCAGCAGCTTAGTAGCGGGAGTTTTCTTC.

There are many counts of this clonotype. The CDR3 DNA follows: TGTGCCAGCAGCCGAGGTGGGATAAGCACCGGGGAGCTGTTTTTT. Translation: CASSRGGISTGELFF. V and J are TRBV28 and TRBJ2-2; unclear D gene. The V and J ends lost 6 bases and 4 bases respectively, with 15 bases between them. The CDR3 length is 15 residues. Germline V lookup: CDR1 MDHEN, CDR2 SYDVKM.

The chain carries TRBV28 and TRBJ2-5; TRBD2 matches at 10 bases. The trim removed 6 bases at V and 2 bases at J, leaving 9 bases unmatched. CDR1 MDHEN and CDR2 SYDVKM come from the germline V gene. The CDR3 length is 16 residues. The CDR3 spells CASRDPGLAVQETQYF. The CDR3 bases are TGTGCCAGCAGGGATCCTGGACTAGCGGTACAAGAGACCCAGTACTTC.